This T cell receptor beta chain was retrieved from a study of T cell repertoires in cytomegalovirus infection. Germline V gives CDR1 SGHTA, CDR2 FQGNSA. V was pared by 4 bases and J by 3 bases, with 3 bases of the junction left unmatched. The CDR3 runs to 15 residues. This clonotype turned up a few times. Its antigen is as yet unknown. One entry per CDR3 protein results from TCRdb running MiXCR on the reads. The sample contains approximately 730,000 distinct CDR3 sequences, around a third of which appear only once. This chain uses TRBV7-2 with TRBJ2-2; TRBD1 aligns across 9 bases. The TCR comes from a human donor in good health (CMV status not recorded). Some clones in this sample may be carry-over from other donors' samples. Sequenced material: cultured PBMCs, taken from culture after CMV antigen stimulation. CDR3 residues: CASSSRTGDTGELFF. In nucleotides, the CDR3 is TGTGCCAGCAGCTCGAGGACAGGGGACACCGGGGAGCTGTTTTTT.